This TCR beta chain derives from a study of blood T cell repertoires in COVID-19. Overall study context: Some COVID-19 samples were acute and others convalescent; all came from the United States, Italy and Spain.

Data came from immunoSEQ multiplex PCR; TCRdb stores just in-frame clones and leaves some out. Of 39,000 or so clones listed, approximately 80% are singletons. CDR1 LNHDA and CDR2 SQIVND come from the germline V gene (reference sequence). V lost 5 bases, J lost 4 bases, and 5 bases lay in between. The length of the CDR3 is 11 residues. The receptor was derived from a man in his 60s in a cohort sampled during active COVID-19. J is TRBJ1-2 and V is TRBV19; D remains ambiguous. The sample was peripheral blood. The CDR3 nucleotides are TGTGCCAGTAGTCTGGCCTATGGCTACACCTTC. It codes for CASSLAYGYTF.